What follows describes a single T cell receptor (beta chain). Its cognate antigen is unknown. V was clipped by 6 bases and J by 3 bases, with 12 bases between them. The length of the CDR3 is 12 residues. The germline V gene has CDR1 SQVTM and CDR2 ANQGSEA. This entry is derived from a study of shared clonotypes between healthy human individuals. In the study overall: Per donor, CD8 memory used one plate, CD8 naive used two, CD4 memory used three and CD4 naive used three. Study observations and caveats: Clonotypes that were shared across a few donors made up approximately 5.1% of naive CD4 clonotypes. On the whole, naive subsets had larger estimated richness than memory subsets had.

Assay: immunoSEQ multiplex PCR; the TCRdb copy retains only in-frame clones and omits some. The sample holds 2 million to 2.5 million clones, over 90% seen once. The sequenced sample consisted of naive CD4+ T cells from PBMCs. The subset denotes: CD45RA+ positively selected. The V and J genes are TRBV29-1 and TRBJ2-7; the D call may be TRBD1 or TRBD2 (5 bases each). This sequence was found in a man younger than 30 in good health. Some clones in this sample may be carry-over from other donors' samples. The CDR3 here is CSVRGINYEQYF. CDR3 bases: TGCAGCGTACGGGGCATAAACTACGAGCAGTACTTC.